The 24 T cell receptor beta chains presented below share a single source sample, sequenced in a study of T cells in Graves' hyperthyroidism and ophthalmopathy. Amplification yielded TCR beta CDR3 regions, with RNA transcripts as the source. RT-PCR in the first round (using the HTBI primer set) targeted the TCR CDR3. Each CDR3 protein is one row after TCRdb ran MiXCR on the multiplex PCR reads. The sample has around 520,000 distinct CDR3 sequences, about 15% seen once. The sequencing sample was made of blood. These receptor sequences come from a middle-aged woman with Graves' hyperthyroidism.

This clonotype was seen more than once but under ten times. The chain carries TRBV7-2 and TRBJ1-6; 9 bases align to TRBD1. In germline, CDR1 is SGHTA, CDR2 FQGNSA. The CDR3 totals 14 residues. The V gene end was trimmed by 6 bases and the J gene end by 7 bases; junction bases not matched to a gene: 4. Here the CDR3 reads CASRDRGGNSPLHF. CDR3 sequence (DNA): TGTGCCAGCAGGGACAGGGGAGGGAATTCACCCCTCCACTTT.

This clonotype was recorded many times. The gene calls are TRBV6-6 and TRBJ2-4, with 11 bases identical to TRBD2. CDR1 and CDR2 from the germline V gene are MNHNY and SVGAGI (reference sequence). The CDR3 has 15 amino acids. The V and J ends lost 2 bases and 5 bases, in that order; junction bases with no gene match: 2. The DNA for the CDR3 is TGTGCCAGCAGTTACCTAGCGGGAGGACAAAACATTCAGTACTTC. This translates into CASSYLAGGQNIQYF.

This clonotype was observed many times. The V call is TRBV20-1, the J call TRBJ2-1, with 13 bases that match TRBD2. Unmatched junction bases numbered 14, after V lost 6 bases and J lost 6 bases. Germline CDR1 reads DFQATT; CDR2 reads SNEGSKA (reference sequence). The CDR3 is made up of 17 amino acids. The CDR3 region has the DNA TGCAGTGCCCCCACTAGCGGGAGGGCCCGCAGTGGCAATGAGCAGTTCTTC. Translating it yields CSAPTSGRARSGNEQFF.

This clonotype has at least ten counts. The chain is built from TRBV12-3 or TRBV12-4 and TRBJ2-1; TRBD2 might be the D (5 bases). V was shortened by 5 bases and J by 0 bases, with 14 bases between the two germline ends. The CDR3 contains 16 residues. The CDR3 region is CASSPKRRSSYNEQFF. The CDR3 DNA follows: TGTGCCAGCAGTCCAAAACGGAGGAGCTCCTACAATGAGCAGTTCTTC.

The chain is built from TRBV6-2 or TRBV6-3 and TRBJ2-2; 12 bases are a match to TRBD1. CDR1 and CDR2 (germline): MNHEY, SVGEGT. After removal of 6 bases from V and 5 bases from J, the junction contained 16 bases not matched to a gene. The CDR3 spans 19 residues. The CDR3: CASRAGTGGAKGGTGELFF. The CDR3 bases are TGTGCCAGCAGGGCCGGGACAGGGGGCGCGAAGGGAGGGACCGGGGAGCTGTTTTTT.

The V gene is TRBV20-1, the J gene TRBJ2-7; D perhaps matches TRBD2 (6 bases). Germline CDR1 and CDR2: DFQATT and SNEGSKA (reference sequence). The CDR3 runs to 13 residues. The V end lost 5 bases, the J end lost 3 bases, and 14 bases lay between the germline ends. The CDR3 DNA follows: TGCAGTGCTGGAGTTCCCGGGAGCTACGAGCAGTACTTC. This sequence encodes CSAGVPGSYEQYF.

V and J are TRBV3-1 and TRBJ2-3, with 7 positions matching TRBD1. This CDR3 has 15 residues. Losses at the gene ends were 1 base for V and 6 bases for J; bases not matched to a gene: 7. Per the germline V gene, CDR1 is LGHDT and CDR2 is YNNKEL (reference sequence). CDR3 nucleotides: TGTGCCAGCAGCCAAGGGAAGGGGGCCGGGGATACGCAGTATTTT. It yields the protein CASSQGKGAGDTQYF.

This clonotype showed up just a few times. The genes are TRBV4-1 and TRBJ2-1; D not resolved. This CDR3 spans 17 amino acids. V shed 0 bases and J shed 3 bases, with 15 bases lying between them. The germline V gene encodes CDR1 MGHRA and CDR2 YSYEKL. CDR3 DNA: TGCGCCAGCAGCCAAGAAGGCAGCACAGTAGGCTACAATGAGCAGTTCTTC. Translating gives CASSQEGSTVGYNEQFF.

The J gene is TRBJ1-4, the V gene TRBV7-9; the D is unclear. Germline CDR1 SEHNR, CDR2 FQNEAQ (reference sequence). The CDR3 has 16 residues. Between the trimmed V and J ends, which lost 4 bases and 7 bases, there was a span of 19 bases. CDR3 nucleotide sequence: TGTGCCAGCAGCTCCAGTCGGGGAGGGCTGGCTGAAAAACTGTTTTTT. This codes for CASSSSRGGLAEKLFF.

This clonotype has at least ten counts. V gene TRBV3-1 combines with J gene TRBJ2-7, with no clear D. Trimming shortened V by 1 base and J by 7 bases, and 8 bases separated the two germline ends. The CDR3 consists of 12 residues. Germline assignment: CDR1 LGHDT and CDR2 YNNKEL (reference sequence). The CDR3 protein is CASSQGAREQYF. The DNA of the CDR3 is TGTGCCAGCAGCCAAGGAGCGAGAGAGCAGTACTTC.

This clonotype was detected ten times or more. This chain uses TRBV6-1 with TRBJ2-3; D may correspond to TRBD1 or TRBD2 (6 bases each). Trimming stripped 6 bases from V and 0 bases from J, with 13 bases between. This CDR3 is built from 15 residues. The germline CDR1 and CDR2 sequences are MNHNS and SASEGT. In DNA form, the CDR3 reads TGTGCCAGCAGCCCAGGGGACTGGAGCACAGATACGCAGTATTTT. It encodes CASSPGDWSTDTQYF.

This clonotype was recorded at least ten times. CDR3 bases: TGTGCCAGCAGTTACTCGTACAGAATCAACACTGAAGCTTTCTTT. Translation: CASSYSYRINTEAFF. The chain carries TRBV6-5 and TRBJ1-1; no clear D gene. Trimming shortened V by 0 bases and J by 2 bases, and 10 bases separated the two germline ends. CDR3 length equals 15 residues. Germline V gene sequence: CDR1 MNHEY, CDR2 SVGAGI.

Many counts were recorded for this clonotype. The genes are TRBV30 and TRBJ2-5, with TRBD2 identical over 7 bases. The CDR3 sequence is 12 residues long. CDR1 is GTSNPN, CDR2 SVGIG, per germline (reference sequence). With 5 bases clipped from V and 4 bases from J, the junction kept 4 bases outside the gene matches. The CDR3 DNA follows: TGTGCCTGGGGGGGGGGATCAGAGACCCAGTACTTC. This sequence encodes CAWGGGSETQYF.

This clonotype was observed at least ten times. The CDR3 sequence is CSARDHSGRAYEQYF. The CDR3 coding sequence is TGCAGTGCTAGAGATCATAGCGGGAGGGCCTACGAGCAGTACTTC. This chain joins TRBV20-1 and TRBJ2-7; TRBD2 matches 11 bases. V shed 0 bases and J 2 bases; nucleotides not matched to a gene: 3. There are 15 residues in the CDR3. Germline loops: CDR1 DFQATT, CDR2 SNEGSKA (reference sequence).

The V gene is TRBV7-8, the J gene TRBJ1-1; TRBD1 matches at 11 bases. Germline loops: CDR1 SGHVS, CDR2 FQNEAQ. The ends lost 0 bases at V and 4 bases at J; junction bases unmatched: 4. The length of the CDR3 is 16 residues. The CDR3 sequence: CASSLARGTGGTEAFF. Written as DNA, the CDR3 is TGTGCCAGCAGCTTAGCGAGAGGGACAGGGGGCACTGAAGCTTTCTTT.

The CDR3: CASRPGTSGRGGPYNEQFF. CDR3 nucleotide sequence: TGTGCCAGCAGACCCGGGACTAGCGGGAGAGGGGGGCCCTACAATGAGCAGTTCTTC. The chain is built from TRBV27 and TRBJ2-1, with 14 nucleotides matching TRBD2. Germline CDR1 and CDR2: MNHEY and SMNVEV (reference sequence). V gave up 6 bases and J gave up 2 bases; unmatched junction bases: 12. The CDR3 has 19 residues.

Only a few counts were recorded for this clonotype. The rearrangement joins TRBV5-1 to TRBJ2-7, with TRBD1 as a possible D gene (6 bases). V was cut by 2 bases and J by 2 bases, with 17 bases left in between. The germline CDR1 and CDR2 sequences are SGHRS and YFSETQ. The CDR3 contains 16 residues. For the CDR3, the DNA is TGCGCCAGCAGCTTTACAGGGAGCACCCTAACCTACGAGCAGTACTTC. This sequence encodes CASSFTGSTLTYEQYF.

This clonotype was observed at least ten times. For the CDR3, the DNA is TGTGCCAGCTCATTAGACAGGCAATATAGCAATCAGCCCCAGCATTTT. It is translated as CASSLDRQYSNQPQHF. This chain joins TRBV6-1 and TRBJ1-5, with a weak D call TRBD1 (6 bases). The CDR3 sequence is 16 residues long. Germline loops: CDR1 MNHNS, CDR2 SASEGT. Between the trimmed V and J ends, which lost 8 bases and 0 bases, there was a span of 17 bases.

In its sample, this clonotype was seen many times. The rearrangement links TRBV11-3 to TRBJ2-7; no clear D gene. Deletions cut 4 bases from V and 0 bases from J, with 10 bases between. The germline V gene has CDR1 SGHNT and CDR2 YENEEA. The CDR3 runs 14 residues. For the CDR3, the DNA is TGTGCCAGCAGCTCCTACGAAAACTCCTACGAGCAGTACTTC. Its protein product is CASSSYENSYEQYF.

This clonotype was observed many times. CDR3 in amino acids: CASSSSAGGPPYNEQFF. CDR3 nucleotide sequence: TGTGCCAGCAGCTCCTCAGCGGGAGGGCCCCCTTACAATGAGCAGTTCTTC. The chain links TRBV11-1 to TRBJ2-1; 10 bases are shared with TRBD2. CDR1 SGHAT and CDR2 FQDESV come from the germline V gene (reference sequence). The ends lost 4 bases at V and 4 bases at J; junction bases unmatched: 10. The CDR3 is 17 amino acids.

J is TRBJ2-5 and V is TRBV5-1; 7 nucleotides line up with TRBD1. This CDR3 spans 13 amino acids. V gave up 5 bases and J gave up 4 bases; unmatched junction bases: 5. Germline V gives CDR1 SGHRS, CDR2 YFSETQ. The CDR3 coding sequence is TGCGCCAGCAGTACACAGGGGCCAGAGACCCAGTACTTC. The encoded protein is CASSTQGPETQYF. Full variable domain (outside the CDR3, taken from reference TRBV5-1 and TRBJ2-5): KAGVTQTPRYLIKTRGQQVTLSCSPISGHRSVSWYQQTPGQGLQFLFEYFSETQRNKGNFPGRFSGRQFSNSRSEMNVSTLELGDSALYLCASSTQGPETQYFGPGTRLLVL.

The rearrangement links TRBV13 to TRBJ2-5; 7 bases map to TRBD1. The trim removed 5 bases at V and 4 bases at J, leaving 7 bases unmatched. This CDR3 spans 14 amino acids. Germline V gives CDR1 PRHDT, CDR2 FYEKMQ (reference sequence). The CDR3 sequence is CASSERGRGETQYF. In DNA form, the CDR3 reads TGTGCCAGCAGCGAAAGGGGGCGCGGAGAGACCCAGTACTTC.

This clonotype was recorded at least ten times. The chain joins TRBV27 to TRBJ1-1; D is uncertain. The CDR3 runs 14 residues. Trimming took 2 bases from V and 5 from J, leaving 12 bases between them. Germline V gives CDR1 MNHEY, CDR2 SMNVEV (reference sequence). The CDR3 DNA is TGTGCCAGCAGTTTAAAAGGTGGGATGACTGAAGCTTTCTTT. Amino acid sequence: CASSLKGGMTEAFF.

This chain connects TRBV20-1 to TRBJ2-2, with 8 nucleotides matching TRBD2. CDR3 size: 16 residues. CDR1 and CDR2 from the germline V gene are DFQATT and SNEGSKA (reference sequence). Losses at the gene ends were 3 bases for V and 5 bases for J; bases not matched to a gene: 11. CDR3 loop: CSASRPGRAETGELFF. The CDR3 DNA reads as TGCAGTGCTAGTAGGCCCGGGAGGGCCGAGACCGGGGAGCTGTTTTTT.